One and the same sample provided the 15 T cell receptor beta chains below, sequenced in a study of T-cell memory formation after mild COVID-19 (dated by TCRdb to the early 2020s). Libraries were constructed by 5' RACE. Reads for this sample came from an Illumina NovaSeq 6000. The raw public data were reprocessed by TCRdb itself: fastp quality trimming at Q25, MiXCR clonotype calling, in-frame beta chains only. Each CDR3 protein appears once, grouped with its most common genes and DNA. The sample table contains more than 80,000 distinct CDR3 sequences; only one count was recorded for over 15% of them. Together, the top ten hold around 28% of the sample. Sequenced: PBMCs or a T cell subset sorted from them (not recorded which). All receptors derive from an adult woman who had mild COVID-19 (a few samples of this study predate the infection). The sample titles of this study are shuffled in the database, so cell type and time point are left out; the donor was told from shared clones.

V gene TRBV19 combines with J gene TRBJ2-4; no reliable D call. The V gene lost 3 bases and the J gene lost 5 bases, with 11 bases spanning the gap. The CDR3 runs 14 residues. Germline V gene data show CDR1 as LNHDA and CDR2 as SQIVND (reference sequence). CDR3 DNA sequence: TGTGCCAGTAGTATTTCAGCGTCTGAAAACATTCAGTACTTC. This translates into CASSISASENIQYF.

The rearrangement links TRBV7-8 to TRBJ2-7, with 8 positions matching TRBD2. J was trimmed by 2 bases and V by 5 bases; bases with no gene match: 8. Germline CDR1 is SGHVS and CDR2 is FQNEAQ. This CDR3 region has 15 residues. DNA for the CDR3: TGTGCCAGCAGCCTGCGGGAGGAGGGGCCCTACGAGCAGTACTTC. Translated: CASSLREEGPYEQYF.

The V call is TRBV2, the J call TRBJ2-7; D gene uncertain. Per the germline V gene, CDR1 is SNHLY and CDR2 is FYNNEI. The CDR3 spans 13 residues. V dropped 6 bases and J dropped 1 base, with 10 bases sitting between them. The CDR3 region is CASSSGLSYEQYF. CDR3 DNA: TGTGCCAGCAGCTCGGGTCTTTCCTACGAGCAGTACTTC.

The rearrangement links TRBV6-5 to TRBJ2-7, with 7 positions matching TRBD1. This CDR3 is 13 amino acids long. Germline trimming cut 6 bases from V and 7 bases from J; bases unmatched to any gene: 9. Germline V gene data show CDR1 as MNHEY and CDR2 as SVGAGI. The chain's CDR3 is CASRSTGFGEQYF. CDR3 bases: TGTGCCAGCAGGTCGACAGGGTTTGGAGAGCAGTACTTC.

The chain recombines TRBV6-2 or TRBV6-3 with TRBJ2-5, with a weak D call TRBD1 (5 bases). V was shortened by 6 bases and J by 3 bases, with 14 bases between the two germline ends. The germline V gene has CDR1 MNHEY and CDR2 SVGEGT. The CDR3 has 14 amino acids. The CDR3 loop reads CASSLIGQEETQYF. In DNA, the CDR3 is TGTGCCAGCAGCCTAATTGGACAAGAAGAGACCCAGTACTTC.

A few counts support this clonotype. The chain employs TRBV6-5 and TRBJ2-3, with D perhaps TRBD1 (6 bases). The CDR3 runs 15 residues. Germline V lookup: CDR1 MNHEY, CDR2 SVGAGI. Trimming removed 2 bases at V and 2 bases at J, with 11 bases between. This CDR3 is CASSYQAGATDTQYF. CDR3 sequence (DNA): TGTGCCAGCAGTTACCAGGCAGGGGCCACAGATACGCAGTATTTT.

This clonotype was found a few times. The chain links TRBV7-6 to TRBJ2-7; D ambiguous. V dropped 2 bases and J dropped 0 bases, with 14 bases sitting between them. This CDR3 region has 16 residues. Germline CDR1 is SGHVS and CDR2 is FNYEAQ. Written as DNA, the CDR3 is TGTGCCAGCAGCTTATCGCCGGAGCCGAACTCCTACGAGCAGTACTTC. Its translation: CASSLSPEPNSYEQYF.

This clonotype was counted a few times. This chain joins TRBV5-6 and TRBJ2-1; 10 nucleotides align to TRBD1. Germline V gene data show CDR1 as SGHDT and CDR2 as YYEEEE. This CDR3 is 15 amino acids long. Trimming took 3 bases from V and 8 from J; bases not matched to a gene: 8. As DNA, the CDR3 is TGTGCCAGCAGCTCGGACAGGGGGATTTTCCATGAGCAGTTCTTC. Its protein product is CASSSDRGIFHEQFF.

The chain carries TRBV3-1 and TRBJ1-3, with 10 bases fitting TRBD1. This CDR3 has 15 amino acids. Germline V gene sequence: CDR1 LGHDT, CDR2 YNNKEL (reference sequence). V lost 5 bases, J lost 6 bases, and 7 bases stayed unmatched. The CDR3: CASSGTGEVVNTIYF. DNA for the CDR3: TGTGCCAGCAGCGGGACAGGGGAGGTTGTAAACACCATATATTTT.

This clonotype showed up just a few times. The chain has TRBV20-1 and TRBJ1-2, with TRBD1 matching 8 bases. The CDR3 has 18 amino acids. Trimming removed 0 bases from V and 5 bases from J; junction bases left unmatched: 17. Germline values: CDR1 DFQATT, CDR2 SNEGSKA (reference sequence). CDR3 coding DNA: TGCAGTGCTAGAGAGAAAAACCTGGACAGGGCGTTTCCTTATGGCTACACCTTC. As protein: CSAREKNLDRAFPYGYTF.

This clonotype was observed a few times. The J gene is TRBJ1-1, the V gene TRBV4-2; D is unresolved. CDR3 length: 13 residues. Per the germline V gene, CDR1 is LGHNA and CDR2 is YNFKEQ. V was cut by 6 bases and J by 4 bases, with 12 bases left in between. The CDR3 DNA reads TGTGCCAGCAGACTCGACGGGGTCACTGAAGCTTTCTTT. Translated: CASRLDGVTEAFF.

The sample holds a few counts of this clonotype. This chain links TRBV29-1 with TRBJ2-2; TRBD2 is a possible D gene (7 bases). The V gene lost 1 base and the J gene lost 0 bases, with 15 bases spanning the gap. The CDR3 is 17 amino acids. Germline V gene data show CDR1 as SQVTM and CDR2 as ANQGSEA. The chain's CDR3 is CSVEAITGGPNTGELFF. CDR3 coding DNA: TGCAGCGTTGAAGCTATTACGGGGGGCCCGAACACCGGGGAGCTGTTTTTT.

The chain links TRBV5-1 to TRBJ1-2; 8 positions agree with TRBD1. The junction had 5 bases not matched to a gene; V was cut back by 1 base and J by 3 bases. This CDR3 spans 15 amino acids. Germline CDR1 reads SGHRS; CDR2 reads YFSETQ. This CDR3 reads CASSLLQGADYGYTF. The CDR3 DNA reads as TGCGCCAGCAGCTTGTTGCAGGGGGCGGACTATGGCTACACCTTC.

This clonotype was found a few times. V is TRBV5-5 and J is TRBJ2-7, with D hard to call. V was clipped by 0 bases and J by 1 base, with 8 bases between them. This CDR3 is built from 14 residues. Germline loops: CDR1 SGHKS, CDR2 YYEKEE (reference sequence). CDR3 nucleotides: TGTGCCAGCAGCTTGGATTGGGGTTCCTACGAGCAGTACTTC. Protein product: CASSLDWGSYEQYF.

This clonotype came up a few times. J is TRBJ2-2 and V is TRBV24-1; 7 bases match TRBD2. The CDR3 has 16 amino acids. Germline V gene data show CDR1 as KGHDR and CDR2 as SFDVKD. V trimming: 1 base; J trimming: 1 base; junction bases outside the gene matches: 2. The CDR3 DNA reads TGTGCCACCAGTGATTTAGGGACTAAGAACACCGGGGAGCTGTTTTTT. Its protein product is CATSDLGTKNTGELFF.